This T cell receptor (beta chain) is from a study of blood T cells in healthy people across ages. The CDR3 length is 16 residues. V was pared by 0 bases and J by 1 base, with 12 bases between. In germline, CDR1 is MNHEY, CDR2 SVGAGI. Peripheral blood from each donor was collected in a volume of approximately 9.5 milliliters. Each sample yielded at least 6 million isolated PBMCs. Primed by a sample-barcoded 5' primer and a J-beta primer mix, a second PCR proceeded for about 6 to 11 cycles. TCRdb used MiXCR to reprocess the 5' RACE reads, holding one entry per CDR3 protein. Altogether hundreds of thousands of distinct CDR3 sequences are present, approximately 48% being singletons, with the ten largest covering about a fifth.

The receptor was derived from a man in his sixties in good health. The sample taken for sequencing was blood. The genes are TRBV6-5 and TRBJ2-5; D ambiguous. CDR3 coding DNA: TGTGCCAGCAGTTACTCGAAGGGTCCCAGCCAAGAGACCCAGTACTTC. This translates into CASSYSKGPSQETQYF.